This TCR beta chain is from a study of shared clonotypes between healthy human individuals. Sequencing was performed with immunoSEQ multiplex PCR; in TCRdb, only in-frame clones are kept and a portion is missing. The sample comprises 2 million to 2.5 million clones, more than 90% of which are singletons, and over 0.1% rests with the top ten. This receptor was taken from a man between 18 and 29 years old in good health. The specimen was naive CD4+ T cells sorted from blood. As to subset: CD45RA+ positively selected.

The CDR3 DNA follows: TGTGCCAGTAGTATAGTGGGACAGGGGGCGAGTCAGCCCCAGCATTTT. The encoded protein is CASSIVGQGASQPQHF. The chain uses TRBV19 and TRBJ1-5, with TRBD1 matching over 12 bases. The CDR3 is made up of 16 amino acids. CDR1 LNHDA and CDR2 SQIVND come from the germline V gene (reference sequence). Unmatched junction bases numbered 4, after V lost 1 base and J lost 6 bases.